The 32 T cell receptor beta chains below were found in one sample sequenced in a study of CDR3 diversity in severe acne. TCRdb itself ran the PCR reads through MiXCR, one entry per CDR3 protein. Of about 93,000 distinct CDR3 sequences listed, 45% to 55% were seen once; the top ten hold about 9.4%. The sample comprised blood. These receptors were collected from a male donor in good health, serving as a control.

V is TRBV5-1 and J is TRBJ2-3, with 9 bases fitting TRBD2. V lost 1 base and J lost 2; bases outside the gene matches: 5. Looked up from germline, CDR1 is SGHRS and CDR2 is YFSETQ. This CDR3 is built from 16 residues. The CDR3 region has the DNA TGCGCCAGCAGCTTGTGGCTAGCGGGGATCACAGATACGCAGTATTTT. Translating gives CASSLWLAGITDTQYF. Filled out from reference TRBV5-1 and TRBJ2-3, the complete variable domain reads KAGVTQTPRYLIKTRGQQVTLSCSPISGHRSVSWYQQTPGQGLQFLFEYFSETQRNKGNFPGRFSGRQFSNSRSEMNVSTLELGDSALYLCASSLWLAGITDTQYFGPGTRLTVL.

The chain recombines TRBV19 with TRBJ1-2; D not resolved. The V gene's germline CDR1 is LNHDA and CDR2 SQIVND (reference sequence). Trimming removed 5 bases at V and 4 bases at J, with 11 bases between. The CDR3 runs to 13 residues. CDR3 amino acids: CASSPPQVYGYTF. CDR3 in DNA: TGTGCCAGTAGTCCTCCGCAAGTCTATGGCTACACCTTC.

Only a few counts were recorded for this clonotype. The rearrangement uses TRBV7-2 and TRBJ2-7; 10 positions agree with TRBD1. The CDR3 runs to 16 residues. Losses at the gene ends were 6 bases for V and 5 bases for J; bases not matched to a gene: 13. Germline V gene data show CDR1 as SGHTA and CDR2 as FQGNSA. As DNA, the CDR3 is TGTGCCAGCAGTCCTCGCACCGGGACAGGGGACCACGAGCAGTACTTC. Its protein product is CASSPRTGTGDHEQYF. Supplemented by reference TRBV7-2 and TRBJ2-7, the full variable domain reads GAGVSQSPSNKVTEKGKDVELRCDPISGHTALYWYRQSLGQGLEFLIYFQGNSAPDKSGLPSDRFSAERTGGSVSTLTIQRTQQEDSAVYLCASSPRTGTGDHEQYFGPGTRLTVT.

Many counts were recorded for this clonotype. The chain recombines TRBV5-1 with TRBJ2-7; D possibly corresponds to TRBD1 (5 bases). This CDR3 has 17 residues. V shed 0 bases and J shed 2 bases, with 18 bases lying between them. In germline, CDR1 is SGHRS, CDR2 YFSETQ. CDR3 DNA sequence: TGCGCCAGCAGCTTGGCGGTCACAGGTCGAATTACCTACGAGCAGTACTTC. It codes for CASSLAVTGRITYEQYF. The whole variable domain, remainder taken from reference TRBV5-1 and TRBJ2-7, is KAGVTQTPRYLIKTRGQQVTLSCSPISGHRSVSWYQQTPGQGLQFLFEYFSETQRNKGNFPGRFSGRQFSNSRSEMNVSTLELGDSALYLCASSLAVTGRITYEQYFGPGTRLTVT.

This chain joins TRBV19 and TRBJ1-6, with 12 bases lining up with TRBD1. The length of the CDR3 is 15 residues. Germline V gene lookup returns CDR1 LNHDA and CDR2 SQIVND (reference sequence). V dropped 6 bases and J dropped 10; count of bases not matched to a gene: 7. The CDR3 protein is CASRGGQGAKSPLHF. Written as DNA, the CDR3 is TGTGCCAGTAGAGGGGGACAGGGGGCAAAATCACCCCTCCACTTT.

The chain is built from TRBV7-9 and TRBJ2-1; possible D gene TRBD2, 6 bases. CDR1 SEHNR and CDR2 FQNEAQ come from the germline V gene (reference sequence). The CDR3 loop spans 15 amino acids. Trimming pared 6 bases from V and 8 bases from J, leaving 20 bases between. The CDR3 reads CASSYSLASGYEQFF. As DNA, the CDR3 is TGTGCCAGCAGTTACTCACTAGCTAGTGGGTATGAGCAGTTCTTC.

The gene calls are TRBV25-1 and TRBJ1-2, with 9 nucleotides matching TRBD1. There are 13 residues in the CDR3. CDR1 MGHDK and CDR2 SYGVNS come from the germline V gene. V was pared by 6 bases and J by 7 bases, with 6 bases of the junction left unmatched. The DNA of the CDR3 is TGTGCCAGCAGACCCGGGACAGGGTCTGGCTACACCTTC. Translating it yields CASRPGTGSGYTF.

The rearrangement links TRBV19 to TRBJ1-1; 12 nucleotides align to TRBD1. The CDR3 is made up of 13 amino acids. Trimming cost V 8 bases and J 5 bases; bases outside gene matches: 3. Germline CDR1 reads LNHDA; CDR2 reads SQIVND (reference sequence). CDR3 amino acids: CASGGQGATEAFF. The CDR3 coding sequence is TGTGCCAGTGGGGGACAGGGGGCTACTGAAGCTTTCTTT.

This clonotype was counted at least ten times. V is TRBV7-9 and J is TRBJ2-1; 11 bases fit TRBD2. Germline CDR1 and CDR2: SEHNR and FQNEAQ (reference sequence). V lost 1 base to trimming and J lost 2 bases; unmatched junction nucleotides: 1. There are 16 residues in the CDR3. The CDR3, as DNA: TGTGCCAGCAGCTTAGTTAGCGGGGGGGCCTACAATGAGCAGTTCTTC. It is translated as CASSLVSGGAYNEQFF.

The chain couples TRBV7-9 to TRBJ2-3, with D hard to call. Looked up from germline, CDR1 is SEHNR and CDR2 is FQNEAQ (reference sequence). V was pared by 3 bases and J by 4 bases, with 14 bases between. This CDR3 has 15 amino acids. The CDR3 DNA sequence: TGTGCCAGCAGCTTTTCCAGGCTTGGGGCAGATACGCAGTATTTT. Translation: CASSFSRLGADTQYF. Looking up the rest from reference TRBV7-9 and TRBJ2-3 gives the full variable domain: DTGVSQNPRHKITKRGQNVTFRCDPISEHNRLYWYRQTLGQGPEFLTYFQNEAQLEKSRLLSDRFSAERPKGSFSTLEIQRTEQGDSAMYLCASSFSRLGADTQYFGPGTRLTVL.

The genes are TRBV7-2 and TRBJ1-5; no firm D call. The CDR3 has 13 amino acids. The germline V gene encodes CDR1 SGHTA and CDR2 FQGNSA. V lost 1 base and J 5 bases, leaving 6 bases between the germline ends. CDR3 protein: CASSLVGDQPQHF. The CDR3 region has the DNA TGTGCCAGCAGCTTAGTCGGAGATCAGCCCCAGCATTTT. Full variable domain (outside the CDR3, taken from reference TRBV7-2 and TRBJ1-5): GAGVSQSPSNKVTEKGKDVELRCDPISGHTALYWYRQSLGQGLEFLIYFQGNSAPDKSGLPSDRFSAERTGGSVSTLTIQRTQQEDSAVYLCASSLVGDQPQHFGDGTRLSIL.

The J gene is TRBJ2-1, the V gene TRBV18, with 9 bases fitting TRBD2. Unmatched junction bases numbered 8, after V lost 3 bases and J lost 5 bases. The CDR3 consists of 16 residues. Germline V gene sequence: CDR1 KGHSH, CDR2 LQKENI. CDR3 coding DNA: TGTGCCAGCTCACCCCCCGCGGGAGGGGCCCACAATGAGCAGTTCTTC. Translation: CASSPPAGGAHNEQFF.

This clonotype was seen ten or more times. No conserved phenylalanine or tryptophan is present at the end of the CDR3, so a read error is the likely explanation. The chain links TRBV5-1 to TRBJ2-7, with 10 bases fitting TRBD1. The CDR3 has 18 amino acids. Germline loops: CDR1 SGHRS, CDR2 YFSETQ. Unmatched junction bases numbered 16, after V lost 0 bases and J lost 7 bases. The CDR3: CASSLAGHVGQGHREQYL. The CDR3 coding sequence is TGCGCCAGCAGCTTGGCCGGTCATGTGGGACAGGGGCATCGAGAGCAGTACCTC.

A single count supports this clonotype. CDR3 sequence reads: CASRPLQIPYEQYF. The CDR3 coding sequence is TGTGCCAGCCGTCCGCTCCAAATCCCCTACGAGCAGTACTTC. The chain links TRBV6-5 to TRBJ2-7; unclear D gene. Per germline, CDR1 MNHEY and CDR2 SVGAGI. The V gene lost 8 bases and the J gene lost 2 bases, with 16 bases spanning the gap. This CDR3 region has 14 residues.

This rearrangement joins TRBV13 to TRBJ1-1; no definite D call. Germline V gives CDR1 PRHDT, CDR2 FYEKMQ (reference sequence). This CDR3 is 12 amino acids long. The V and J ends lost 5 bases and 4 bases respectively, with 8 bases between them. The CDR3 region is CASSDLFTEAFF. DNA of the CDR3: TGTGCCAGCAGCGACCTTTTCACTGAAGCTTTCTTT.

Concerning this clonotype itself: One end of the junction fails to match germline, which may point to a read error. CDR3 coding DNA: TGTGTCAGCGGGTCGGGACAACCTACGTTGTACTTC. This sequence encodes CVSGSGQPTLYF. This rearrangement joins TRBV6-5 to TRBJ2-7; D could derive from TRBD1 or TRBD2 (6 bases each). The germline V gene has CDR1 MNHEY and CDR2 SVGAGI. CDR3 length: 12 amino acids.

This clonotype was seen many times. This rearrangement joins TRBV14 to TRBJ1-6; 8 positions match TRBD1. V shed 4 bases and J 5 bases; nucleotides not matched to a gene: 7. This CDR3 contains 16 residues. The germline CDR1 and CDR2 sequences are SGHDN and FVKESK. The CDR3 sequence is CASSREDRVDNSPLHF. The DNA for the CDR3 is TGTGCCAGCAGCCGAGAGGACAGGGTGGATAATTCACCCCTCCACTTT.

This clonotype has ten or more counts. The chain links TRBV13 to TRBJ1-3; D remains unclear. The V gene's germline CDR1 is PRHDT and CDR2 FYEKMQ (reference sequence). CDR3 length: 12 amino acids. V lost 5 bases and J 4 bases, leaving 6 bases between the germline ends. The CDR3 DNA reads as TGTGCCAGCAGCCCCCAGGGAAACACCATATATTTT. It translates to CASSPQGNTIYF.

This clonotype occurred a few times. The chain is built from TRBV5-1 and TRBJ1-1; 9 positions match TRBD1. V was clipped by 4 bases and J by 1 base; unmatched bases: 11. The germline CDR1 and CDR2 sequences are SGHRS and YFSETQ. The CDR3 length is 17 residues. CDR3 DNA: TGCGCCAGCAGCGACCTACAGGGGGCAGCCCGGAACACTGAAGCTTTCTTT. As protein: CASSDLQGAARNTEAFF.

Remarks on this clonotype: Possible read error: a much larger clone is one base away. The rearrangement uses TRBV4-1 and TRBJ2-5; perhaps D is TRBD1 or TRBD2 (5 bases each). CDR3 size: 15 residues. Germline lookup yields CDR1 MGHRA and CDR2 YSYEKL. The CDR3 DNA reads TGCGCCAGCAGCCAAGACAGGGAGTACCAAGAGGCCCAGTACTTC. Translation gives CASSQDREYQEAQYF.

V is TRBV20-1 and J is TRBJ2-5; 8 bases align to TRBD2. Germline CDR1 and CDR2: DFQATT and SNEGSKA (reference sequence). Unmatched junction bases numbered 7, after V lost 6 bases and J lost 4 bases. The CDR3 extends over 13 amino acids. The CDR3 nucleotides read TGCAGTGCAGGGGATAGCGGGACAGAGACCCAGTACTTC. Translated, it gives CSAGDSGTETQYF.

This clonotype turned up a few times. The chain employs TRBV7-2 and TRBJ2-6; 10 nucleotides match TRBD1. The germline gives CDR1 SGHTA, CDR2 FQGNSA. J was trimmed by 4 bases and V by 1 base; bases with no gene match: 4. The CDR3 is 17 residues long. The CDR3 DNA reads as TGTGCCAGCAGCTTAGGGACAGGGGGTGCAGGGGCCAACGTCCTGACTTTC. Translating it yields CASSLGTGGAGANVLTF.

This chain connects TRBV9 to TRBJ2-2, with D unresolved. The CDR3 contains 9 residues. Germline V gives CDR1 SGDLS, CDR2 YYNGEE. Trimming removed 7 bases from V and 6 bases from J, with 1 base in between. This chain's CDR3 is CASSGELFF. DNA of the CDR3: TGTGCCAGCTCCGGGGAGCTGTTTTTT. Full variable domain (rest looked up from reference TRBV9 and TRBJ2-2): DSGVTQTPKHLITATGQRVTLRCSPRSGDLSVYWYQQSLDQGLQFLIQYYNGEERAKGNILERFSAQQFPDLHSELNLSSLELGDSALYFCASSGELFFGEGSRLTVL.

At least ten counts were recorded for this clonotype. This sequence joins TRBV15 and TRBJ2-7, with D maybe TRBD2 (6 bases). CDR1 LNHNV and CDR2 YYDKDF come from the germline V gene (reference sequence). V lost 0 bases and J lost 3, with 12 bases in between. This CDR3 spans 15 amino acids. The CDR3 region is CATSRDGGILYEQYF. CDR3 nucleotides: TGTGCCACCAGCAGAGATGGGGGGATACTCTACGAGCAGTACTTC.

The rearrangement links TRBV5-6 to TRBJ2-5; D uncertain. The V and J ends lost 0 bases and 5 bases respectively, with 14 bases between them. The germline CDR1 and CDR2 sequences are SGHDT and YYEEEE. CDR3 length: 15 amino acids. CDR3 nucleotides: TGTGCCAGCAGCTTGGTAAACTCCCGAAGGGAGACCCAGTACTTC. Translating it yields CASSLVNSRRETQYF.

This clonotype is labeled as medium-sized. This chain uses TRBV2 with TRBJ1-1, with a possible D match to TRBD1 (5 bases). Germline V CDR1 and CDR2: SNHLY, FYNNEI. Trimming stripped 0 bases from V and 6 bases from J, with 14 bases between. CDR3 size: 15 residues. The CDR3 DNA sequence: TGTGCCAGCAGTGAAGCGTGGGGACCAAACGCTGAAGCTTTCTTT. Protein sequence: CASSEAWGPNAEAFF.

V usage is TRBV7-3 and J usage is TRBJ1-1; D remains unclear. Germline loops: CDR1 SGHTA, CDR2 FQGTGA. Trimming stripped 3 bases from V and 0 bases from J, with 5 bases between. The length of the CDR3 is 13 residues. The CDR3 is CASSFYMNTEAFF. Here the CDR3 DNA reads TGTGCCAGCAGCTTTTACATGAACACTGAAGCTTTCTTT.

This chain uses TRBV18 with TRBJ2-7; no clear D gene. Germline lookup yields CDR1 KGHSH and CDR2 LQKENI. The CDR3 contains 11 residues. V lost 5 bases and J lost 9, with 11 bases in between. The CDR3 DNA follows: TGTGCCAGCTCAACATCCGACGGGCAGTACTTC. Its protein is CASSTSDGQYF. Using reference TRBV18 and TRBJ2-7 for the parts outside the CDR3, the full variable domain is NAGVMQNPRHLVRRRGQEARLRCSPMKGHSHVYWYRQLPEEGLKFMVYLQKENIIDESGMPKERFSAEFPKEGPSILRIQQVVRGDSAAYFCASSTSDGQYFGPGTRLTVT.

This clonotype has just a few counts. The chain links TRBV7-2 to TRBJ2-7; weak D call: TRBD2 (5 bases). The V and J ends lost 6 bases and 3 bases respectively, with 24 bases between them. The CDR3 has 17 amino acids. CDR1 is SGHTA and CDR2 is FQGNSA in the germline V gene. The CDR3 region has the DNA TGTGCCAGCAGTTTTTGGGAGTCGGCCACGGACCACTACGAGCAGTACTTC. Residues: CASSFWESATDHYEQYF.

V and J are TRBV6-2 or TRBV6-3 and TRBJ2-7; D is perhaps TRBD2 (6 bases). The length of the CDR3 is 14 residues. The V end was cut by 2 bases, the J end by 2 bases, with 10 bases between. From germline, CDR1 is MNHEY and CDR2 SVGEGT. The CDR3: CASSYGGVTYEQYF. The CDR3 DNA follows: TGTGCCAGCAGTTACGGCGGGGTGACCTACGAGCAGTACTTC.

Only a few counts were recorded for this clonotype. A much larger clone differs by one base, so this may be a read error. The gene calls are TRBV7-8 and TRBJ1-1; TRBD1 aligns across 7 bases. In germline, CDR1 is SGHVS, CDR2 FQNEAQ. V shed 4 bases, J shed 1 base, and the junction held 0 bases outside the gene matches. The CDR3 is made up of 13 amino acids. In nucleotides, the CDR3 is TGTGCCAGCAGCTCAGGGGGGAACACTGAAGCTTTCTTT. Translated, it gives CASSSGGNTEAFF.

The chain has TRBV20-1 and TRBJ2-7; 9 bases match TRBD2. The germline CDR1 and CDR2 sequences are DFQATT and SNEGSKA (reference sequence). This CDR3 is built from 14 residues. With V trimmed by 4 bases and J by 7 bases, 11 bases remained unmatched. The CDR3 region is CSAILAGGPGEQYF. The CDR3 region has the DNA TGCAGTGCTATACTGGCGGGAGGGCCCGGGGAGCAGTACTTC.